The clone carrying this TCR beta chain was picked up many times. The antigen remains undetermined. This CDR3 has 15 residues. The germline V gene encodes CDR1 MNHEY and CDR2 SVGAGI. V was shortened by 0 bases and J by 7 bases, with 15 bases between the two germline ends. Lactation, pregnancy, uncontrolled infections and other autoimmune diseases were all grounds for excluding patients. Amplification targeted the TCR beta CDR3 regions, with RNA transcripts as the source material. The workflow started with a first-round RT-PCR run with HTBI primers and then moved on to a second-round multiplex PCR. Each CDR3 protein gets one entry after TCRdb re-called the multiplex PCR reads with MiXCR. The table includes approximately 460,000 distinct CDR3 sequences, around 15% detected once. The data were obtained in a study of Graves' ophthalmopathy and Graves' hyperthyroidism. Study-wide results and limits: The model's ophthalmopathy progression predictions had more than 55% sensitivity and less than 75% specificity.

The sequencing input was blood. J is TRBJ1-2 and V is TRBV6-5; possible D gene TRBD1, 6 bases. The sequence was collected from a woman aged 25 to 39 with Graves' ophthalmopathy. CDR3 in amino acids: CASSYSGGRVGGYTF. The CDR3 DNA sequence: TGTGCCAGCAGTTACTCTGGGGGGCGCGTGGGTGGCTACACCTTC.